One and the same sample provided the 3 T cell receptor beta chains below, sequenced in a study of Graves' ophthalmopathy and Graves' hyperthyroidism. From RNA, the CDR3 regions of TCR beta chains were amplified and sequenced. The authors performed first-round RT-PCR with HTBI primers and then a second-round multiplex PCR. Via MiXCR, TCRdb re-called the multiplex PCR reads, giving one row per CDR3 protein. The table lists a few hundred thousand distinct CDR3 sequences, over 15% of them singletons. Sample: peripheral blood. The receptors come from a woman aged 18-35 years with stable Graves' hyperthyroidism.

This clonotype was observed many times. V is TRBV6-2 or TRBV6-3 and J is TRBJ1-2; no definite D call. The V and J ends lost 0 bases and 2 bases respectively, with 16 bases between them. CDR1 and CDR2 (germline): MNHEY, SVGEGT. The CDR3 has 17 residues. The CDR3 DNA sequence: TGTGCCAGCAGTTACTCGATACGTCCCGTTAGGAACTATGGCTACACCTTC. Its protein is CASSYSIRPVRNYGYTF.

This clonotype was observed many times. The chain links TRBV24-1 to TRBJ1-2; the match to TRBD1 covers 8 bases. The CDR3 runs to 15 residues. CDR1 is KGHDR, CDR2 SFDVKD, per germline. V was pared by 4 bases and J by 4 bases, with 7 bases of the junction left unmatched. CDR3 sequence: CATSEPGTGSYGYTF. The DNA of the CDR3 is TGTGCCACCAGTGAACCCGGGACAGGCTCCTATGGCTACACCTTC.

This clonotype was seen ten or more times. The rearrangement joins TRBV6-1 to TRBJ2-7, with a possible D match to TRBD2 (5 bases). In germline, CDR1 is MNHNS, CDR2 SASEGT. V dropped 8 bases and J dropped 5 bases, with 10 bases sitting between them. The length of the CDR3 is 11 residues. CDR3 coding DNA: TGTGCCAGCGCGCGGGTCAACGAGCAGTACTTC. This encodes CASARVNEQYF.